A selection of T cell receptor beta chains follows, all from one sample in a study of vaccination effects on CD4 cells after COVID-19. Their target antigens are unknown. Repertoires were generated with immunoSEQ multiplex PCR, while TCRdb's copy carries only in-frame clones and drops some. Counted here are 15,000 or so clones, about 75% occurring once; the ten biggest clones make up approximately 23%. The sample was CD4+ T cells from PBMCs cultured with HCoV-NL63 spike peptides, taken after COVID-19 vaccination. The receptors were sampled from a human donor who received a COVID-19 vaccine. Both conserved end residues are part of each CDR3.

j_call	v_call	cdr3_aa
TRBJ2-3	TRBV5-4	CASSTERADTQYF
TRBJ1-1	TRBV9	CASSGRTGNTEAFF
TRBJ1-1	TRBV14	CASSRVHMNTEAFF
TRBJ1-4	TRBV9	CASSVGVGGVEKLFF
TRBJ1-2	TRBV12-1	CASKVSRAIYGYTF
TRBJ2-5	TRBV19	CASSMGTRGTQYF
TRBJ2-2	TRBV5-1	CASSLRQANTGELFF
TRBJ1-5	TRBV27	CASSLTAGGQPQHF
TRBJ1-4	TRBV29-1	CSVEVGREGEKLFF
TRBJ2-7	TRBV6-4	CATSPQGASYEQYF
TRBJ1-1	TRBV6-2/TRBV6-3	CASGSRGSDAFF
TRBJ1-2	TRBV19	CASSDGTVRGYTF
TRBJ2-2	TRBV5-6	CASSLGPGGLTGELFF
TRBJ2-6	TRBV7-2	CASSLDAASGANVLTF
TRBJ1-1	TRBV19	CASSSQLMNTEAFF
TRBJ2-1	TRBV6-1	CASIGAEQFF
TRBJ1-3	TRBV15	CATSREGKSGNTIYF
TRBJ2-3	TRBV4-1	CASSQVDLGWADTQYF
TRBJ2-1	TRBV7-9	CASSLEVYEQFF
TRBJ2-3	TRBV6-6	CASSYKATQYF
TRBJ1-4	TRBV30	CAWKGQLGEKLFF
TRBJ1-6	TRBV2	CASSGTVISPLHF
TRBJ2-7	TRBV30	CAWSPQTGYEQYF
TRBJ2-3	TRBV5-1	CASSLRTNPDTQYF
TRBJ2-7	TRBV28	CASSWEGAGPYEQYF
TRBJ1-6	TRBV2	CASSVQGYGSPLHF
TRBJ1-5	TRBV5-5	CASSLDRNQPQHF
TRBJ2-1	TRBV4-2	CASSHEQGLVNEQFF
TRBJ1-5	TRBV15	CATSRGGGWDQPQHF
TRBJ2-2	TRBV28	CASRTGQGNTGELFF
TRBJ2-1	TRBV5-6	CASSNSGGARGEQFF
TRBJ2-7	TRBV12-3/TRBV12-4	CASMVLGEQYF
TRBJ1-6	TRBV7-2	CASSLGSGFTYNSPLHF
TRBJ2-2	TRBV5-1	CASRDPGTRFDGLFF
TRBJ2-7	TRBV6-5	CASSYRGTSEEQYF
TRBJ2-1	TRBV28	CASSSSGDEQFF
TRBJ2-3	TRBV28	CASSPGTSPDTQYF
TRBJ2-2	TRBV4-1	CASSQHQTRTGYTGELFF
TRBJ1-2	TRBV2	CASSEKGGWGYTF
TRBJ1-6	TRBV7-8	CASSFPGMGADNSPLHF